This T cell receptor beta chain was identified in a study of technical replicates of blood from several donors. CDR1 and CDR2 from the germline V gene are KGHSH and LQKENI. The CDR3 consists of 15 residues. Trimming cost V 0 bases and J 6 bases, with 12 bases left between them. Assay: immunoSEQ multiplex PCR; the TCRdb copy retains only in-frame clones and omits some. The sample shows about 62,000 clones, over 75% of them seen only once. The sequencing input was PBMCs. The clonotype was recovered from a human donor in good health. Some clones in this sample may be carry-over from other donors' samples. The rearrangement joins TRBV18 to TRBJ1-3; D is unresolved. In DNA form, the CDR3 reads TGTGCCAGCTCACCACCGAACAGTATGACAAACACCATATATTTT. As protein: CASSPPNSMTNTIYF. The full variable domain, completed using reference TRBV18 and TRBJ1-3, is NAGVMQNPRHLVRRRGQEARLRCSPMKGHSHVYWYRQLPEEGLKFMVYLQKENIIDESGMPKERFSAEFPKEGPSILRIQQVVRGDSAAYFCASSPPNSMTNTIYFGEGSWLTVV.